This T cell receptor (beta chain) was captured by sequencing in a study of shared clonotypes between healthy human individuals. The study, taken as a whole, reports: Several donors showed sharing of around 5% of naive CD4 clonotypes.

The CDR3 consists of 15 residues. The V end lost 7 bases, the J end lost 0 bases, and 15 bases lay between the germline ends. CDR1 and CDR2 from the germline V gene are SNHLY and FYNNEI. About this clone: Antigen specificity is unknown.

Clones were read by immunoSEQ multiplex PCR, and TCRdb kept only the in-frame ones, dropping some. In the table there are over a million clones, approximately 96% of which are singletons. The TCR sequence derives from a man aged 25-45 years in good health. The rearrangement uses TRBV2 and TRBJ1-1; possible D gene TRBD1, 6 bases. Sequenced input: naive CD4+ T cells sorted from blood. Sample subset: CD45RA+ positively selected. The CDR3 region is CASTGGQILNTEAFF. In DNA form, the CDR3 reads TGTGCCAGCACGGGAGGACAGATTCTGAACACTGAAGCTTTCTTT.